The clone carrying this TCR beta chain was detected once. This sample is drawn from a study of sequential checkpoint blockade in melanoma. At the level of the study: Arm A got nivolumab then ipilimumab; arm B the reverse, 1:1. After both sequences, patients received maintenance nivolumab.

Treatment here: randomized to nivolumab then ipilimumab (arm A) or the reverse (arm B). None of the patients previously received DNA-damaging chemotherapy. From thawed PBMCs, live CD3+CD8+ cells negative for CD19 and CD56 were sorted. Assay used: immunoSEQ multiplex PCR; TCRdb lists only in-frame clones, some missing. Of 30,000 to 45,000 clones detected, around nine tenths appear once; the ten largest clones hold roughly 12%. This material consisted of CD8+ T cells sorted from blood (inferred from file names), taken from a patient given nivolumab and ipilimumab in sequence. This TCR was recovered from a human donor with melanoma.

CDR3 in DNA: TGTGCCAGCAGCTTAGCTGGCACCTCCGCAGATACGCAGTATTTT. Amino acids: CASSLAGTSADTQYF. The J gene is TRBJ2-3, the V gene TRBV7-3; D uncertain. Germline V gene lookup returns CDR1 SGHTA and CDR2 FQGTGA. The length of the CDR3 is 15 residues. V was trimmed by 2 bases and J by 4 bases, leaving 13 bases between them.